The 13 T cell receptor beta chains below come from one sample, sequenced in a study of blood T cells in healthy people across ages. Sample-barcoded 5' priming and a J-beta primer mix drove a second PCR of about 6 to 12 cycles. TCRdb analysed the 5' RACE reads with MiXCR anew, one entry per CDR3 protein. The table has fewer than 900,000 distinct CDR3 sequences, 45% to 50% seen once. The sample was blood. All receptors derive from an older woman in good health.

The sample holds a few counts of this clonotype. V usage is TRBV9 and J usage is TRBJ2-1; the D gene is possibly TRBD2 (6 bases). Deletions cut 2 bases from V and 10 bases from J, with 10 bases between. The germline gives CDR1 SGDLS, CDR2 YYNGEE. The length of the CDR3 is 12 residues. The CDR3 protein is CASSVFGGEQFF. CDR3 bases: TGTGCCAGCAGCGTTTTTGGGGGGGAGCAGTTCTTC.

This clonotype was detected a few times. The rearrangement uses TRBV29-1 and TRBJ2-1; 7 bases are a match to TRBD1. Germline CDR1 SQVTM, CDR2 ANQGSEA. The junction had 5 bases not matched to a gene; V was cut back by 4 bases and J by 5 bases. The CDR3 is 13 residues long. CDR3: CSVVTGWDNEQFF. CDR3 bases: TGCAGCGTTGTGACAGGGTGGGACAATGAGCAGTTCTTC.

The chain uses TRBV24-1 and TRBJ2-1, with D perhaps being TRBD1 or TRBD2 (5 bases each). This CDR3 is 14 amino acids long. V was clipped by 10 bases and J by 13 bases, with 25 bases between them. Germline V gene sequence: CDR1 KGHDR, CDR2 SFDVKD. The CDR3: CATGSGRKAPGQFF. CDR3 in DNA: TGTGCCACGGGCTCAGGGAGAAAGGCGCCCGGCCAGTTCTTC.

On this clonotype itself: One junction end disagrees with the germline gene, perhaps due to a read error. This chain joins TRBV7-2 and TRBJ2-3, with a possible D match to TRBD1 (5 bases). The CDR3 totals 14 residues. Looked up from germline, CDR1 is SGHTA and CDR2 is FQGNSA. In DNA, the CDR3 is TGTGTCAGCAGCTCCGCAGGGTTCACAGATACGCAGTATTTT. Protein: CVSSSAGFTDTQYF.

Remarks on this clonotype: A much more abundant neighbour one base away suggests this may be a read error. This sequence joins TRBV2 and TRBJ2-1; 11 bases fit TRBD2. This CDR3 is built from 15 residues. Looked up from germline, CDR1 is SNHLY and CDR2 is FYNNEI. Trimming took 6 bases from V and 10 from J; bases not matched to a gene: 11. The DNA for the CDR3 is TGTGCCAGCAGACCTCTAGCGGGAGGCTCCTACGAGCAGTTCTTC. This gives the protein CASRPLAGGSYEQFF.

As regards this clonotype: This may be a read error, as it is one base from a much larger clone. The chain employs TRBV24-1 and TRBJ2-7; D is uncertain. Judging by the DNA end, TRBJ2-5 fits better; the J call may be wrong. Germline assignment: CDR1 KGHDR and CDR2 SFDVKD. The CDR3 runs 14 residues. CDR3 sequence reads: CATRDTGRLETQYF. CDR3 nucleotides: TGTGCCACCAGGGATACCGGGCGTCTAGAGACCCAGTACTTC.

This clonotype has only a few counts. The CDR3 region has the DNA TGCAGCGTTTTGGATGACCAAGAGACCCAGTACTTC. It encodes CSVLDDQETQYF. The chain joins TRBV29-1 to TRBJ2-5, with D unclear. Germline CDR1 reads SQVTM; CDR2 reads ANQGSEA. This CDR3 has 12 residues. V was trimmed by 5 bases and J by 0 bases, leaving 7 bases between them.

This chain joins TRBV5-6 and TRBJ1-5; D is ambiguous. V was trimmed by 0 bases and J by 9 bases, leaving 10 bases between them. The germline V gene encodes CDR1 SGHDT and CDR2 YYEEEE. The CDR3 covers 13 residues. CDR3: CASSLGLERPQHF. As DNA, the CDR3 is TGTGCCAGCAGCTTGGGATTAGAAAGGCCCCAGCATTTT.

This chain joins TRBV20-1 and TRBJ2-7; D is undetermined. The length of the CDR3 is 11 residues. Trimming shortened V by 6 bases and J by 4 bases, and 10 bases separated the two germline ends. Looked up from germline, CDR1 is DFQATT and CDR2 is SNEGSKA (reference sequence). The CDR3 region is CSAEDQYEQYF. The CDR3 bases are TGCAGTGCCGAGGACCAGTACGAGCAGTACTTC.

This sequence joins TRBV5-1 and TRBJ2-3, with 12 bases that match TRBD2. There are 16 residues in the CDR3. V lost 4 bases and J lost 4; bases outside the gene matches: 7. Germline V lookup: CDR1 SGHRS, CDR2 YFSETQ. The CDR3 nucleotides read TGCGCCAGCAGCGCGACTAGCGGGAGTCGTGCAGATACGCAGTATTTT. Translating gives CASSATSGSRADTQYF.

The genes are TRBV12-3 or TRBV12-4 and TRBJ1-2; D unclear. The CDR3 extends over 14 amino acids. V was shortened by 3 bases and J by 3 bases, with 11 bases between the two germline ends. The CDR3 spells CASSLGPTDYGYTF. The CDR3 DNA sequence: TGTGCCAGCAGTTTGGGCCCTACGGACTATGGCTACACCTTC.

The gene calls are TRBV7-7 and TRBJ2-1; 11 bases align to TRBD2. CDR3 length: 14 residues. Germline CDR1 reads SSHAT; CDR2 reads FNYEAQ (reference sequence). The ends lost 3 bases at V and 7 bases at J; junction bases unmatched: 2. The CDR3 DNA reads as TGTGCCAGCAGCTTGGGACTAGCGGCAAATGAGCAGTTCTTC. Translation: CASSLGLAANEQFF. Full variable domain (remainder filled in from reference TRBV7-7 and TRBJ2-1): GAGVSQSPRYKVTKRGQDVTLRCDPISSHATLYWYQQALGQGPEFLTYFNYEAQPDKSGLPSDRFSAERPEGSISTLTIQRTEQRDSAMYRCASSLGLAANEQFFGPGTRLTVL.

Comments on this clonotype: At one end the junction does not follow the germline gene, possibly because of a read error. J is TRBJ1-3 and V is TRBV12-3 or TRBV12-4; no clear D. This CDR3 has 14 amino acids. Here the CDR3 reads CASSYSASGNTTYF. The CDR3 DNA follows: TGTGCCAGCAGTTACAGCGCCTCTGGAAACACCACATATTTT.